Listed here are 12 T cell receptor beta chains from one sample, sequenced in a study of chemoradiotherapy in HPV16-positive cancers. The protocol was immunoSEQ multiplex PCR, while the TCRdb copy is restricted to in-frame clones and leaves out a portion. The sample lists 20,000 to 25,000 clones, over 85% seen once, with just under 6% in the top ten. The sample was blood, taken from a patient who underwent chemoradiotherapy. These receptors were taken from a human donor with HPV-associated anogenital cancer.

This clone came up once. V gene TRBV28 combines with J gene TRBJ1-6; maybe TRBD1 (6 bases). Germline CDR1 reads MDHEN; CDR2 reads SYDVKM. This CDR3 has 19 residues. V was cut by 3 bases and J by 0 bases, with 18 bases left in between. CDR3 in amino acids: CASSFLAGGGSSYNSPLHF. The CDR3 DNA reads as TGTGCCAGCAGTTTTTTAGCCGGGGGCGGAAGCTCCTATAATTCACCCCTCCACTTT.

The chain joins TRBV11-2 to TRBJ2-6; D is ambiguous. The germline CDR1 and CDR2 sequences are SGHAT and FQNNGV. V gave up 4 bases and J gave up 0 bases, with 13 bases separating them. The CDR3 totals 17 residues. The DNA of the CDR3 is TGTGCCAGCAGCTCCCGGGCCAACCTCTCTGGGGCCAACGTCCTGACTTTC. Amino acid sequence: CASSSRANLSGANVLTF.

The V call is TRBV18, the J call TRBJ2-7, with 9 bases aligning to TRBD1. V lost 4 bases, J lost 3 bases, and 4 bases stayed unmatched. This CDR3 is built from 14 residues. Germline V gene lookup returns CDR1 KGHSH and CDR2 LQKENI. The CDR3 DNA is TGTGCCAGCTCACAGGGACAGGGAATCTACGAGCAGTACTTC. Translating gives CASSQGQGIYEQYF.

The chain uses TRBV29-1 and TRBJ1-1, with D hard to call. Per germline, CDR1 SQVTM and CDR2 ANQGSEA. Trimming pared 3 bases from V and 2 bases from J, leaving 7 bases between. This CDR3 has 12 amino acids. The chain's CDR3 is CSVDPPNTEAFF. The CDR3 DNA reads TGCAGCGTTGATCCCCCTAACACTGAAGCTTTCTTT.

The J gene is TRBJ1-2, the V gene TRBV7-3, with D perhaps TRBD1 (6 bases). The germline CDR1 and CDR2 sequences are SGHTA and FQGTGA. Deletions cut 5 bases from V and 2 bases from J, with 15 bases between. The CDR3 sequence is 15 residues long. The CDR3 coding sequence is TGTGCCAGCAGCCCAGAGGGGGGCCTAAACTATGGCTACACCTTC. Protein product: CASSPEGGLNYGYTF.

This chain uses TRBV7-2 with TRBJ1-2; 8 bases agree with TRBD1. This CDR3 is 16 amino acids long. With 1 base clipped from V and 8 bases from J, the junction kept 12 bases outside the gene matches. The germline V gene encodes CDR1 SGHTA and CDR2 FQGNSA. The CDR3 DNA reads as TGTGCCAGCAGCTTAGAAGGTCAGGGGGCGACGAGGGGCTACACCTTC. Its translation is CASSLEGQGATRGYTF.

The CDR3 DNA follows: TGTGCCATCAGGACAGGGTCCCTTGACGAGCAGTACTTC. Translation gives CAIRTGSLDEQYF. This sequence joins TRBV10-3 and TRBJ2-7; TRBD1 aligns across 7 bases. After removal of 6 bases from V and 5 bases from J, the junction contained 7 bases not matched to a gene. Germline CDR1 ENHRY, CDR2 SYGVKD. The CDR3 length is 13 residues.

The chain employs TRBV4-1 and TRBJ1-1, with D perhaps TRBD1 (6 bases). V lost 5 bases and J 4 bases, leaving 14 bases between the germline ends. Per the germline V gene, CDR1 is MGHRA and CDR2 is YSYEKL. CDR3 length: 14 residues. In DNA, the CDR3 is TGCGCCAGCAGCTTAGGACAGTGGGGCACTGAAGCTTTCTTT. It translates to CASSLGQWGTEAFF.

The rearrangement uses TRBV18 and TRBJ2-6; 7 positions agree with TRBD2. CDR1 and CDR2 from the germline V gene are KGHSH and LQKENI. With V trimmed by 0 bases and J by 2 bases, 4 bases remained unmatched. This CDR3 comprises 17 residues. CDR3 protein: CASSPPSGGPGANVLTF. As DNA, the CDR3 is TGTGCCAGCTCACCACCGTCGGGAGGCCCTGGGGCCAACGTCCTGACTTTC.

J is TRBJ1-2 and V is TRBV19; 12 bases are shared with TRBD1. The CDR3 totals 16 residues. After removal of 3 bases from V and 6 bases from J, the junction contained 8 bases not matched to a gene. CDR1 and CDR2 from the germline V gene are LNHDA and SQIVND (reference sequence). The CDR3 DNA follows: TGTGCCAGTAGTATCTTGGGACAGGGGGCGTTGGATGGCTACACCTTC. Protein sequence: CASSILGQGALDGYTF.

The chain links TRBV7-9 to TRBJ1-1; no clear D gene. This CDR3 comprises 14 residues. Looked up from germline, CDR1 is SEHNR and CDR2 is FQNEAQ (reference sequence). Trimming shortened V by 5 bases and J by 0 bases, and 10 bases separated the two germline ends. The CDR3 nucleotides read TGTGCCAGCAGCCGCCCCTCCTTGAACACTGAAGCTTTCTTT. It encodes CASSRPSLNTEAFF.

This clone was detected a few times. V usage is TRBV7-2 and J usage is TRBJ2-7; 9 bases match TRBD1. Unmatched junction bases numbered 6, after V lost 5 bases and J lost 4 bases. CDR1 SGHTA and CDR2 FQGNSA come from the germline V gene. There are 14 residues in the CDR3. In DNA form, the CDR3 reads TGTGCCAGCAGCCTAGGGACAGGGAGTTACGAGCAGTACGTC. This sequence encodes CASSLGTGSYEQYV.